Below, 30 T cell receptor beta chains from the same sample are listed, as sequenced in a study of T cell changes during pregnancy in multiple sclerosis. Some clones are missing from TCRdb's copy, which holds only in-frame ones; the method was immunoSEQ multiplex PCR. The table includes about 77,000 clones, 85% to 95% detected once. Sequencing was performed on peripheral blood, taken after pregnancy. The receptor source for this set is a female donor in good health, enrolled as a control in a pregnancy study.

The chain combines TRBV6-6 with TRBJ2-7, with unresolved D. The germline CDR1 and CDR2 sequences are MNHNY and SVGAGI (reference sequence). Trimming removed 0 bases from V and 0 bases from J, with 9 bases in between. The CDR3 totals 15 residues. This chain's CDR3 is CASSYSATSSYEQYF. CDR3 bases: TGTGCCAGCAGTTACTCGGCCACAAGCTCCTACGAGCAGTACTTC.

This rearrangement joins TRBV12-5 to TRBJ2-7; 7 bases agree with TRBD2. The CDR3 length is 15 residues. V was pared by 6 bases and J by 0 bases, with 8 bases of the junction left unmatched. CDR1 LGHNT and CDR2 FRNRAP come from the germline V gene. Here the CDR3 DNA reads TGTGCTAGTGGCCAGCGGGGTTGGGGCTCCTACGAGCAGTACTTC. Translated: CASGQRGWGSYEQYF.

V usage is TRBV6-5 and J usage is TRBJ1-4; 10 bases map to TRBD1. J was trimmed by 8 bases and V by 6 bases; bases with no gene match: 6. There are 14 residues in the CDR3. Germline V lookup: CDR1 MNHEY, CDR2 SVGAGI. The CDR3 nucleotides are TGTGCCAGCAGCCCCGGACAGGGGGGCGAAAAACTGTTTTTT. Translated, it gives CASSPGQGGEKLFF.

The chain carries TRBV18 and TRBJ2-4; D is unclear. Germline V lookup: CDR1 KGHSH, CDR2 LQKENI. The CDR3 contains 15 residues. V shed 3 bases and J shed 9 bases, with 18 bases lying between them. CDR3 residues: CASSPTDKPPGIQYF. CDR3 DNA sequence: TGTGCCAGCTCACCGACCGATAAACCCCCGGGCATTCAGTACTTC.

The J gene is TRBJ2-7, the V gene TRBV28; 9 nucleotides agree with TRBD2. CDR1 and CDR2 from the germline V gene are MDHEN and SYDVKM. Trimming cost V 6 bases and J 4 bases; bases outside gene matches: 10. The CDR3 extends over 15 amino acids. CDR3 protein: CASSHLGTSSYEQYF. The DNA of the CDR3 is TGTGCCAGCAGCCACCTTGGGACTAGCAGTTACGAGCAGTACTTC.

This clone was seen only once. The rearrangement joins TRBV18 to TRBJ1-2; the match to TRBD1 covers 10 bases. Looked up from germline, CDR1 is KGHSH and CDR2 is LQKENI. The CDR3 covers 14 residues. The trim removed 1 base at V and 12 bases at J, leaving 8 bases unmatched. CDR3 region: CASSPRDRGSFNTF. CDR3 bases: TGTGCCAGCTCACCACGGGACAGGGGATCCTTCAACACCTTC.

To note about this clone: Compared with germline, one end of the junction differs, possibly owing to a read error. This chain's CDR3 is CSIEGGSLNYNEQFF. The CDR3 coding sequence is TGCAGCATTGAGGGCGGGAGCCTGAACTACAATGAGCAGTTCTTC. This chain connects TRBV29-1 to TRBJ2-1, with 7 bases aligning to TRBD2. CDR1 SQVTM and CDR2 ANQGSEA come from the germline V gene. CDR3 length equals 15 residues.

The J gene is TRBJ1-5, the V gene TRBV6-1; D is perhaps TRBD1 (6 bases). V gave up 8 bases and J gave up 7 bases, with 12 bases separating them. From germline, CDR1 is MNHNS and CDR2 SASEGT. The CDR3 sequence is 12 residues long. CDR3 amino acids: CASDRPLQPQHF. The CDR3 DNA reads TGTGCCAGCGACAGGCCGCTACAGCCCCAGCATTTT.

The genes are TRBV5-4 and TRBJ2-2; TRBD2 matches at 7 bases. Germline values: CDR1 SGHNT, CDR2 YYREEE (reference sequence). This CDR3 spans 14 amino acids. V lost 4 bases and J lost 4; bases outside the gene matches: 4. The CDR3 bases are TGTGCCAGCAGCGGCGGGAGTGGCACCGGGGAGCTGTTTTTT. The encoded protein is CASSGGSGTGELFF.

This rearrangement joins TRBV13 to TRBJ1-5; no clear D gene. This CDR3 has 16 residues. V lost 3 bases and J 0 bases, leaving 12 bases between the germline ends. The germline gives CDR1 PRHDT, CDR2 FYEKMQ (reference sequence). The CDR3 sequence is CASSFGRTNSNQPQHF. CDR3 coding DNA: TGTGCCAGCAGCTTTGGACGGACTAATAGCAATCAGCCCCAGCATTTT. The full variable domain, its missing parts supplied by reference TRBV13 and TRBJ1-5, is AAGVIQSPRHLIKEKRETATLKCYPIPRHDTVYWYQQGPGQDPQFLISFYEKMQSDKGSIPDRFSAQQFSDYHSELNMSSLELGDSALYFCASSFGRTNSNQPQHFGDGTRLSIL.

The CDR3 reads CASNKYRGNSNTGELFF. CDR3 nucleotides: TGTGCCAGCAACAAGTACAGGGGAAACTCGAACACCGGGGAGCTGTTTTTT. J is TRBJ2-2 and V is TRBV2; 7 bases are a match to TRBD1. Germline V lookup: CDR1 SNHLY, CDR2 FYNNEI. The CDR3 covers 17 residues. J was trimmed by 0 bases and V by 7 bases; bases with no gene match: 11.

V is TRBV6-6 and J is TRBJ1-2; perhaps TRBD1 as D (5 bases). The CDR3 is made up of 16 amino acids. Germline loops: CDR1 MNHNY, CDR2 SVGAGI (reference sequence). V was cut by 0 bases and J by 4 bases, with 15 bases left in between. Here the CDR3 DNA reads TGTGCCAGCAGTTACTCACAACAGGTTTTGGGCTATGGCTACACCTTC. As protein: CASSYSQQVLGYGYTF.

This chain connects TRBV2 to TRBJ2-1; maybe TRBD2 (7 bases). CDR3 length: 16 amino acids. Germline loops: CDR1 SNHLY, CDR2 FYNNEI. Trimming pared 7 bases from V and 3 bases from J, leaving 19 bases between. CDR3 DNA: TGTGCCAGCACCAAGGGTGGGGGGGCGGACTACAATGAGCAGTTCTTC. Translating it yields CASTKGGGADYNEQFF.

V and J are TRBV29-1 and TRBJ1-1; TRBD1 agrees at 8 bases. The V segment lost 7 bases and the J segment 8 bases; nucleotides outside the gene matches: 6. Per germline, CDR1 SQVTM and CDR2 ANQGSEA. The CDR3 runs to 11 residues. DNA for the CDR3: TGCAGCGCGGGACAGGATTACGAAGCTTTCTTT. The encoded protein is CSAGQDYEAFF.

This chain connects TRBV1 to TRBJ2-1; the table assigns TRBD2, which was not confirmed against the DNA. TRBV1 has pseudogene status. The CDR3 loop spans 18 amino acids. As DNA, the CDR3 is TGCACCAGCAGCCAAGATCGACTAGCGGGAGACTCCTACAATGAGCAGTTCTTC. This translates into CTSSQDRLAGDSYNEQFF.

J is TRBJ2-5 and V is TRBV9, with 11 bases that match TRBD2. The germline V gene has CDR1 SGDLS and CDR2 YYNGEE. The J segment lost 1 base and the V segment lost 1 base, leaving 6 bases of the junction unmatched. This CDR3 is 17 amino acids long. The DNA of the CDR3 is TGTGCCAGCAGCGTATTGGGACTAGCGGCGACCCAAGAGACCCAGTACTTC. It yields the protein CASSVLGLAATQETQYF.

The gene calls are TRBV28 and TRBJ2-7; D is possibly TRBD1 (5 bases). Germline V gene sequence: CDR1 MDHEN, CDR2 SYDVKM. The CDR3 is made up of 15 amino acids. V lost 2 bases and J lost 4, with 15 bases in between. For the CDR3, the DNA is TGTGCCAGCAGTTTAAGGGGAAGAACTACGTACGAGCAGTACTTC. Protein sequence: CASSLRGRTTYEQYF.

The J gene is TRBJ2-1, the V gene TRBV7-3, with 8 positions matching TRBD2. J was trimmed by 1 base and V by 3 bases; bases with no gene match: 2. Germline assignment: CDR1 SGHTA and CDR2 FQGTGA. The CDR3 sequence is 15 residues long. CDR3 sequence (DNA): TGTGCCAGCAGCTTTTCGGGAGGGTCCTACAATGAGCAGTTCTTC. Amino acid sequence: CASSFSGGSYNEQFF.

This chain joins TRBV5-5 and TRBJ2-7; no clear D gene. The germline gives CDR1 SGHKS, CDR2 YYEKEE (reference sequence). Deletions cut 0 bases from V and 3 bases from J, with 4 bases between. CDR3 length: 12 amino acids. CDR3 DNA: TGTGCCAGCAGCTTGGTCAGCTACGAGCAGTACTTC. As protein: CASSLVSYEQYF.

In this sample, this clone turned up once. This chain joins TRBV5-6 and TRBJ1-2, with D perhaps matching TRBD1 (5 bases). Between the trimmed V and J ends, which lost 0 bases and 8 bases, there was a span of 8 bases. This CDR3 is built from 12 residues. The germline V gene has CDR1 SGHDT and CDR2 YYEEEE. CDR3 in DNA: TGTGCCAGCAGCTTGGAGGGGTTGGGCTACACCTTC. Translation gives CASSLEGLGYTF.

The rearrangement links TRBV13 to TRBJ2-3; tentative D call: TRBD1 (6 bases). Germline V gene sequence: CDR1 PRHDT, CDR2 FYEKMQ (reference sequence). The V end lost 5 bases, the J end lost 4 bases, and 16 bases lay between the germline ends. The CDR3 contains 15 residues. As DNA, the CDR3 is TGTGCCAGCAGCCCCGGGGCCCCAGGGGCAGATACGCAGTATTTT. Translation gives CASSPGAPGADTQYF.

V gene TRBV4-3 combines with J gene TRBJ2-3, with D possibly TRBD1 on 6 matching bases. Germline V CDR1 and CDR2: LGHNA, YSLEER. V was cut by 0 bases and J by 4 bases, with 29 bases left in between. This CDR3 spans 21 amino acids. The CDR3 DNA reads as TGCGCCAGCAGCCAAGATCATGGCCCCCAGCCCAGCACAGGGAGCGCAGATACGCAGTATTTT. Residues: CASSQDHGPQPSTGSADTQYF.

CDR3 residues: CASSANRGFYGYTF. In DNA form, the CDR3 reads TGTGCCAGCAGCGCCAACAGGGGTTTCTATGGCTACACCTTC. V gene TRBV9 combines with J gene TRBJ1-2; 7 nucleotides align to TRBD1. V shed 3 bases, J shed 4 bases, and the junction held 6 bases outside the gene matches. Germline CDR1 is SGDLS and CDR2 is YYNGEE. The CDR3 is 14 residues long.

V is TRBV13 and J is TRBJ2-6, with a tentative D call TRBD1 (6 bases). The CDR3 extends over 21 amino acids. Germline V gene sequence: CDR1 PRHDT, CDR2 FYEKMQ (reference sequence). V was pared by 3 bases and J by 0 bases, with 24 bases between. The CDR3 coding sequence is TGTGCCAGCAGCTTTCTTGTCCCGCCGGGACACCTCAACTCTGGGGCCAACGTCCTGACTTTC. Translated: CASSFLVPPGHLNSGANVLTF.

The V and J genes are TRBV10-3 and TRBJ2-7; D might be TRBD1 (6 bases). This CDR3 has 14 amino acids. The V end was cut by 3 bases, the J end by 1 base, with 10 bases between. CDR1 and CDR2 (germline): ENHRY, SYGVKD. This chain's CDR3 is CAISDGTQSYEQYF. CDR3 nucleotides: TGTGCCATCAGTGATGGGACACAGTCCTACGAGCAGTACTTC.

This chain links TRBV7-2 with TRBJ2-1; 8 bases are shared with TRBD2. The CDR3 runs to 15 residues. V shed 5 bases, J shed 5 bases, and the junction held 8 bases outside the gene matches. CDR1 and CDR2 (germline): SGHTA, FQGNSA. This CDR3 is CASSLRLAIHNEQFF. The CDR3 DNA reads TGTGCCAGCAGCCTGAGACTAGCGATCCACAATGAGCAGTTCTTC.

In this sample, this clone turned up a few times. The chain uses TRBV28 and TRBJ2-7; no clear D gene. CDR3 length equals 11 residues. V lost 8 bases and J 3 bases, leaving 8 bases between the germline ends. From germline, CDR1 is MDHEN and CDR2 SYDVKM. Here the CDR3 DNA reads TGTGCCAGCCGCAGTATCTACGAGCAGTACTTC. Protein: CASRSIYEQYF.

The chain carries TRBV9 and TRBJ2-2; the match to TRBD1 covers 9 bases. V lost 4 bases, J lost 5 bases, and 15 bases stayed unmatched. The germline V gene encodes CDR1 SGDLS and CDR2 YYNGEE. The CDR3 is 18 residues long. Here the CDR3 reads CASSSRGMGQGGTGELFF. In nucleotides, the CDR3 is TGTGCCAGCAGCTCCCGGGGAATGGGACAGGGAGGTACCGGGGAGCTGTTTTTT.

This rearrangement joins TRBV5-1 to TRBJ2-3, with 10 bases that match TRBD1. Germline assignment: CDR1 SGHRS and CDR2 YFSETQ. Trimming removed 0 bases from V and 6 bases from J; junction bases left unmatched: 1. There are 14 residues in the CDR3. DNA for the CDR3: TGCGCCAGCAGCTTGGGGACAGGGGGGGATACGCAGTATTTT. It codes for CASSLGTGGDTQYF.

The CDR3 region is CASSGPGLGNIQYF. The CDR3, as DNA: TGTGCCAGCAGTGGCCCGGGACTAGGGAACATTCAGTACTTC. The chain combines TRBV28 with TRBJ2-4; 8 bases line up with TRBD2. CDR1 is MDHEN and CDR2 is SYDVKM in the germline V gene. This CDR3 is built from 14 residues. The J segment lost 7 bases and the V segment lost 5 bases, leaving 7 bases of the junction unmatched.